The clone carrying this TCR beta chain was recorded a few times. Its antigen is unidentified. The CDR3 is 13 amino acids. V lost 7 bases, J lost 1 base, and 11 bases lay in between. Germline V gene sequence: CDR1 SGHRS, CDR2 YFSETQ. The entry originates in a study of blood T cells in healthy people across ages. Study observations and caveats: As naive T cell percentage varied, TCR beta diversity correlated strongly with it.

The people who gave samples were healthy Caucasians from Russia, aged about 6 to 100. A second about 7 to 11 cycle PCR used barcoded and J-beta primers. A single record per CDR3 protein comes from TCRdb applying MiXCR to the 5' RACE reads. Of 550,000 to 700,000 distinct CDR3 sequences listed, approximately 27% were seen once; the top ten hold about 18%. Sequencing was performed on blood. The chain uses TRBV5-1 and TRBJ2-5; D might be TRBD2 (6 bases). The clonotype comes from a woman in her seventies in good health. CDR3 in DNA: TGCGCCAGCGCCTCCGGGAGCCAAGAGACCCAGTACTTC. Translated, it gives CASASGSQETQYF. Full variable domain (remainder filled in from reference TRBV5-1 and TRBJ2-5): KAGVTQTPRYLIKTRGQQVTLSCSPISGHRSVSWYQQTPGQGLQFLFEYFSETQRNKGNFPGRFSGRQFSNSRSEMNVSTLELGDSALYLCASASGSQETQYFGPGTRLLVL.